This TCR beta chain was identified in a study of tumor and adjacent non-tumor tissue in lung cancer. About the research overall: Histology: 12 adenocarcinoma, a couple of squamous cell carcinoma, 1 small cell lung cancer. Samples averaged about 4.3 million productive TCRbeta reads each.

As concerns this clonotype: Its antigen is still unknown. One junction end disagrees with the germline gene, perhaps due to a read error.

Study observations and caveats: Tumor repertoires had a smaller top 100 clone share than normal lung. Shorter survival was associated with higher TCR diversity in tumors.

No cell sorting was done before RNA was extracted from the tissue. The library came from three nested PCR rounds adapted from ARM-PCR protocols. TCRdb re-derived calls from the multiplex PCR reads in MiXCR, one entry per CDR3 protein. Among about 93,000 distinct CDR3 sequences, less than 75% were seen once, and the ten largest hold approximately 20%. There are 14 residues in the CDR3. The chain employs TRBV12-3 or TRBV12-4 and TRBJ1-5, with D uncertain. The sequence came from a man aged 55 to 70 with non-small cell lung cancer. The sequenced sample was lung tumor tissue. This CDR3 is CTSSPRSRGQPQHF. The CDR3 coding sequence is TGTACCAGCAGTCCCAGATCGCGGGGTCAGCCCCAGCATTTT.